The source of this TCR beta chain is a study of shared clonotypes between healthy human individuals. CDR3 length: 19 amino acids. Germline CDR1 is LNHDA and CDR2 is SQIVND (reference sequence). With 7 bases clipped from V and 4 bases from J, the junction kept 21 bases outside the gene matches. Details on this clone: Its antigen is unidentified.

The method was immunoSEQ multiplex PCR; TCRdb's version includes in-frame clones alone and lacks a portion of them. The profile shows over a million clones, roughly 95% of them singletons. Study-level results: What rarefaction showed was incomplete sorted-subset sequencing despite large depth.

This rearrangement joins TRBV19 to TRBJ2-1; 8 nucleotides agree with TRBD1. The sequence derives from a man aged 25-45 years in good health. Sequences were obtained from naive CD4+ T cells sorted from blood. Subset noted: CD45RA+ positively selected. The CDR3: CASTSPGTGYPRGYNEQFF. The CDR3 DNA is TGTGCCAGTACCTCCCCAGGGACAGGATATCCCAGAGGGTACAATGAGCAGTTCTTC.